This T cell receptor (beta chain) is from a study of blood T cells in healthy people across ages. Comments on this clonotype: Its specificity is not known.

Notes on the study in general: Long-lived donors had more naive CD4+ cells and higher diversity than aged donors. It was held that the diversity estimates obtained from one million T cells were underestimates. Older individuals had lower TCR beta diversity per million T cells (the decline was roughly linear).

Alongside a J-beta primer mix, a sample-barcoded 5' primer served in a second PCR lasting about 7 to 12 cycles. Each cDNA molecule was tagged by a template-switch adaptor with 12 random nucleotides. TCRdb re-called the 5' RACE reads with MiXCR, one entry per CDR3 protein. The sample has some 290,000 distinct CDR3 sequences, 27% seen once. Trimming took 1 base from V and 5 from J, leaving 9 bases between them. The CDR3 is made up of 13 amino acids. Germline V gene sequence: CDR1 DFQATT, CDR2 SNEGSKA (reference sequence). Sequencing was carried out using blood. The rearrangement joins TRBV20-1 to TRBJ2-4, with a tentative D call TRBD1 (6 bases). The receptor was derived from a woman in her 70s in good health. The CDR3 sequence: CSARVRTENIQYF. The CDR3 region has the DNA TGCAGTGCTAGAGTCCGGACAGAAAACATTCAGTACTTC.